In its sample, the clone carrying this T cell receptor (beta chain) was seen many times. The authors used around 590 ng of bulk tumor genomic DNA per sample as template. Multiple widely separated biopsies were taken from each primary tumor at surgery. Each patient presented with untreated, newly diagnosed non-small cell lung cancer and received curative surgery. The data were taken from a study of immune heterogeneity within non-small cell lung tumors. Multiplex PCR employing 32 V and 13 J primers generated amplicons of the TCR beta CDR3. TCRdb redid the calling of the multiplex PCR reads with MiXCR, one entry per CDR3 protein. The sample yields some 9,300 distinct CDR3 sequences, roughly a third seen once. This TCR was sampled from a man in his sixties with non-small cell lung cancer. Sequenced input: lung tumor tissue.

Here the CDR3 DNA reads TGTGCCACCAGCAGAGTATCCGGGGAGCTGTTTTTT. Translating it yields CATSRVSGELFF. The J gene is TRBJ2-2, the V gene TRBV15; D is unresolved. V was trimmed by 1 base and J by 6 bases, leaving 3 bases between them. The CDR3 contains 12 residues. Per germline, CDR1 LNHNV and CDR2 YYDKDF (reference sequence).